These 7 T cell receptor beta chains share one sample of origin, sequenced in a study of T cell responses to AZD1222 COVID-19 vaccine (dated by TCRdb to the early 2020s). What the time point label conveys for this sample: about 28 days (+/-7) after the second vaccine dose. Library preparation was by the immunoSEQ multiplex PCR assay. TCRdb took this table from immuneACCESS and kept in-frame rearrangements with V and J called. Such tables lack part of the clones; where checked against another copy, unresolved V genes explain under half of the gap, and the rest is unexplained. The sample contains fewer than 100,000 clones, approximately 91% of them found a single time. The ten largest clones add up to roughly 15% of the sample. Sequenced material: peripheral blood, taken 28 days after the second AZD1222 dose. The source is an adult who received the AZD1222 COVID-19 vaccine.

The table lists this clone with a few counts. The rearrangement links TRBV6-5 to TRBJ1-2; D gene unclear. Trimming took 0 bases from V and 7 from J, leaving 18 bases between them. This CDR3 has 16 amino acids. Germline lookup yields CDR1 MNHEY and CDR2 SVGAGI. The CDR3 bases are TGTGCCAGCAGTTACTCGAGTCGGGCGGGGTCGGGTGGCTACACCTTC. Translated: CASSYSSRAGSGGYTF.

The V gene is TRBV5-4, the J gene TRBJ2-7, with 14 nucleotides matching TRBD2. The CDR3 is made up of 14 amino acids. V shed 9 bases, J shed 7 bases, and the junction held 9 bases outside the gene matches. Germline V gives CDR1 SGHNT, CDR2 YYREEE (reference sequence). The CDR3 nucleotides are TGTGCCATTCGACTAGCGGGAGGGCCAGGAGAGCAGTACTTC. It specifies CAIRLAGGPGEQYF.

This rearrangement joins TRBV7-9 to TRBJ1-2, with D tentatively TRBD1 (5 bases). Trimming left V 5 bases short and J 2 bases short, with 9 bases between. The germline V gene encodes CDR1 SEHNR and CDR2 FQNEAQ (reference sequence). The CDR3 has 13 amino acids. For the CDR3, the DNA is TGTGCCAGCAGCCTCGCAGGGAACTATGGCTACACCTTC. Its translation is CASSLAGNYGYTF.

This clone has a single count. The chain uses TRBV7-8 and TRBJ2-7; D tentatively reads TRBD1 or TRBD2 (5 bases each). The CDR3 runs 15 residues. V lost 2 bases, J lost 0 bases, and 11 bases lay in between. CDR1 SGHVS and CDR2 FQNEAQ come from the germline V gene. CDR3 amino acids: CASSLSGAASYEQYF. For the CDR3, the DNA is TGTGCCAGCAGCTTATCCGGGGCTGCCTCCTACGAGCAGTACTTC.

This chain joins TRBV7-2 and TRBJ1-2; a possible D gene is TRBD1 (6 bases). CDR3 size: 15 residues. Germline V gene data show CDR1 as SGHTA and CDR2 as FQGNSA. V gave up 2 bases and J gave up 4 bases, with 14 bases separating them. CDR3 nucleotides: TGTGCCAGCAGCTTAAGGCCAGGGGAGGCCTATGGCTACACCTTC. Residues: CASSLRPGEAYGYTF.

The chain couples TRBV18 to TRBJ1-2; possibly TRBD1 for D (5 bases). Between the trimmed V and J ends, which lost 2 bases and 3 bases, there was a span of 13 bases. CDR1 KGHSH and CDR2 LQKENI come from the germline V gene. The CDR3 consists of 15 residues. The CDR3 loop reads CASSPGQGGYYGYTF. Here the CDR3 DNA reads TGTGCCAGCTCACCAGGGCAGGGCGGATACTATGGCTACACCTTC.

The chain has TRBV3-1 (or the pseudogene TRBV3-2) and TRBJ1-2, with unresolved D. This CDR3 is built from 15 residues. Germline CDR1 LGHDT, CDR2 YNNKEL (reference sequence). The ends were cut back, 2 bases at V and 1 base at J, with 11 bases in the middle. The CDR3 reads CASSQFDLGNYGYTF. The CDR3 bases are TGTGCCAGCAGCCAATTTGACTTAGGTAACTATGGCTACACCTTC.